The next 8 T cell receptor beta chains were all read from a single sample in a study of somatic mutations in cytotoxic T cells in rheumatoid arthritis (dated by TCRdb to between 2016 and 2019). The protocol used for the library was the immunoSEQ multiplex PCR assay. TCRdb mirrors the immuneACCESS table, restricted to in-frame sequences. Some clones are absent from its copies; in checked studies, under half trace to an unresolved V gene, and the reason for the others is unknown. The sample contains 7,000 to 8,000 clones, about nine tenths of them found a single time. Roughly a sixth of the sample is taken by the ten largest. Input material: CD8+ T cells sorted from blood. These receptors all stem from a middle-aged man with rheumatoid arthritis.

The chain combines TRBV6-1 with TRBJ2-5, with TRBD1 identical over 11 bases. This CDR3 spans 14 amino acids. Germline V gene lookup returns CDR1 MNHNS and CDR2 SASEGT. The junction had 5 bases not matched to a gene; V was cut back by 6 bases and J by 5 bases. CDR3 loop: CASRRTGGGETQYF. The CDR3 nucleotides are TGTGCCAGCAGGAGGACAGGGGGCGGGGAGACCCAGTACTTC.

The genes are TRBV13 and TRBJ2-7, with D uncertain. V lost 5 bases, J lost 3 bases, and 11 bases lay in between. Germline loops: CDR1 PRHDT, CDR2 FYEKMQ (reference sequence). The CDR3 is made up of 13 amino acids. This chain's CDR3 is CASSRSHSYEQYV. For the CDR3, the DNA is TGTGCCAGCAGCCGCTCCCACAGCTACGAGCAGTACGTC.

This chain joins TRBV28 and TRBJ2-1, with 7 bases lining up with TRBD1. Per the germline V gene, CDR1 is MDHEN and CDR2 is SYDVKM. The CDR3 length is 14 residues. The junction had 5 bases not matched to a gene; V was cut back by 8 bases and J by 1 base. CDR3 sequence reads: CASAPGQSYNEQFF. In nucleotides, the CDR3 is TGTGCCAGCGCCCCGGGACAGTCCTACAATGAGCAGTTCTTC.

J is TRBJ1-6 and V is TRBV7-6; possibly TRBD1 for D (6 bases). The CDR3 has 18 amino acids. V lost 2 bases to trimming and J lost 4 bases, with 18 bases between them. Germline-derived CDR1 and CDR2 are SGHVS and FNYEAQ. The CDR3 DNA reads as TGTGCCAGCAGCTTACAAGCAGGGGACGGCTATTATAATTCACCCCTCCACTTT. Protein sequence: CASSLQAGDGYYNSPLHF.

This clone appeared a few times. The chain uses TRBV6-1 and TRBJ2-2; 8 bases are shared with TRBD1. The CDR3 runs 13 residues. V lost 1 base, J lost 8 bases, and 0 bases stayed unmatched. From germline, CDR1 is MNHNS and CDR2 SASEGT. The CDR3 spells CASSEGDRGELFF. CDR3 nucleotides: TGTGCCAGCAGTGAAGGGGACAGGGGGGAGCTGTTTTTT.

In this sample, this clone turned up a few times. The rearrangement links TRBV6-5 to TRBJ2-7; 9 positions match TRBD1. In germline, CDR1 is MNHEY, CDR2 SVGAGI. Trimming took 6 bases from V and 4 from J; bases not matched to a gene: 7. The CDR3 has 14 residues. The CDR3, as DNA: TGTGCCAGCAGCCCCGGGACAGGGAAATACGAGCAGTACTTC. The encoded protein is CASSPGTGKYEQYF.

V and J are TRBV5-6 and TRBJ1-1, with a weak D call TRBD1 (6 bases). The CDR3 consists of 13 residues. Trimming took 4 bases from V and 1 from J, leaving 8 bases between them. CDR1 is SGHDT and CDR2 is YYEEEE in the germline V gene. CDR3: CASSPTGNTEAFF. The DNA of the CDR3 is TGTGCCAGCAGCCCGACAGGGAACACTGAAGCTTTCTTT.

The chain is built from TRBV29-1 and TRBJ2-1; D not resolved. Germline V gives CDR1 SQVTM, CDR2 ANQGSEA. V was pared by 7 bases and J by 0 bases, with 10 bases between. The CDR3 is 13 amino acids. This CDR3 is CSGSVTSYNEQFF. CDR3 DNA sequence: TGCAGCGGCAGCGTGACCTCCTACAATGAGCAGTTCTTC.